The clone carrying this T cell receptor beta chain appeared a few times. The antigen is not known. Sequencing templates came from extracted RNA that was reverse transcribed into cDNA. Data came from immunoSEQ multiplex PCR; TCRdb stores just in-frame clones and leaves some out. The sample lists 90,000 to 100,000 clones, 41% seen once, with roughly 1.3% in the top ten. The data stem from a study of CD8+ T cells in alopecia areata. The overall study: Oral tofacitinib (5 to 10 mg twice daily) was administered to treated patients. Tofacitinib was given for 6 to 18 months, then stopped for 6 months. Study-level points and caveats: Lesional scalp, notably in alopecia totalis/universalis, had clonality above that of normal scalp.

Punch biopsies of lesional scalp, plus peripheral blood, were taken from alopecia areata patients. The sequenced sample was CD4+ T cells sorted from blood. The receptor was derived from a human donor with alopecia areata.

Here the CDR3 reads CASSPSGSGGYTF. CDR3 sequence (DNA): TGTGCCAGCAGCCCCTCGGGGTCTGGTGGCTACACCTTC. The chain employs TRBV7-3 and TRBJ1-2; D is uncertain. CDR1 and CDR2 from the germline V gene are SGHTA and FQGTGA. V lost 5 bases and J lost 7, with 14 bases in between. The CDR3 runs 13 residues.